The rows below give T cell receptor beta chains drawn from one sample of a study of a mutant IDH1 vaccine in newly diagnosed glioma. The repertoire was sequenced with immunoSEQ multiplex PCR; TCRdb's copy has only in-frame clones and lacks some. The data show around 34,000 clones, with roughly 54% seen just once and more than 9.5% held by the top ten. No antigen has been identified for these receptors. This sample comprised PBMCs, obtained from a glioma patient whose treatment included an IDH1 peptide vaccine. These receptor sequences come from a young woman with glioma. The CDR3 runs from the conserved cysteine through the conserved F or W. Fields, in order: CDR3 DNA, CDR3 protein, D gene, J gene, V gene, clone size. A D gene is named only where the DNA matches it firmly. Clone sizes are given selectively: once, few, many, or a class where the clone is expanded.

CDR3 DNA: TGCGCCAGCAGCAGGACAGGGGGCTCCTACGAGCAGTACTTC
CDR3 protein: CASSRTGGSYEQYF
D gene: TRBD1
J gene: TRBJ2-7
V gene: TRBV10-1
clone size: few

CDR3 DNA: TGTGCCAGCAGTGAGGGGGGGGAGCAGTACTTC
CDR3 protein: CASSEGGEQYF
D gene: TRBD2
J gene: TRBJ2-7
V gene: TRBV25-1
clone size: -

CDR3 DNA: TGTGCCAGCAGTGAAGCAAGGAGGGGGAGCTTATGGGGCTATGGCTACACCTTC
CDR3 protein: CASSEARRGSLWGYGYTF
D gene: -
J gene: TRBJ1-2
V gene: TRBV6-1
clone size: -

CDR3 DNA: TGTGCCAGCAGCCGCCGACCCCTACCGTTCTCCTACGAGCAGTACTTC
CDR3 protein: CASSRRPLPFSYEQYF
D gene: -
J gene: TRBJ2-7
V gene: TRBV4-2
clone size: -

CDR3 DNA: TGTGCCAGCAGTGAAGCGGTATTAGGCAGCTACAATCAGCCCCAGCATTTT
CDR3 protein: CASSEAVLGSYNQPQHF
D gene: -
J gene: TRBJ1-5
V gene: TRBV6-1
clone size: -

CDR3 DNA: TGTGCCAGCAGCGCAAACATAGACAGCTATGGCTACACCTTC
CDR3 protein: CASSANIDSYGYTF
D gene: -
J gene: TRBJ1-2
V gene: TRBV9
clone size: -

CDR3 DNA: TGTGCCAGCAGCTTAGAGACTGGGGCCAACGTCCTGACTTTC
CDR3 protein: CASSLETGANVLTF
D gene: -
J gene: TRBJ2-6
V gene: TRBV11-3
clone size: -

CDR3 DNA: TGTGCCAGTAGTATCGACAGTGGCACAGATACGCAGTATTTT
CDR3 protein: CASSIDSGTDTQYF
D gene: -
J gene: TRBJ2-3
V gene: TRBV19
clone size: -

CDR3 DNA: TGTGCCAGCAGCCGTTTTGCAACTAATGAAAAACTGTTTTTT
CDR3 protein: CASSRFATNEKLFF
D gene: -
J gene: TRBJ1-4
V gene: TRBV9
clone size: -

CDR3 DNA: TGTGCCAGCAGAGCACTAGCGGGAGGGCCTGACGAGCAGTACTTC
CDR3 protein: CASRALAGGPDEQYF
D gene: TRBD2
J gene: TRBJ2-7
V gene: TRBV2
clone size: -

CDR3 DNA: TGTGCCAGCACCCTGGGCGGGGCCGACGTCCTGACTTTC
CDR3 protein: CASTLGGADVLTF
D gene: -
J gene: TRBJ2-6
V gene: TRBV9
clone size: -

CDR3 DNA: TGCAGCGTGTCATCTTCCGGGACTAGGGGCACCGGGGAGCTGTTTTTT
CDR3 protein: CSVSSSGTRGTGELFF
D gene: TRBD2
J gene: TRBJ2-2
V gene: TRBV29-1
clone size: -

CDR3 DNA: TGTGCCAGCAGTTACTCGGGACAGAATCAGCCCCAGCATTTT
CDR3 protein: CASSYSGQNQPQHF
D gene: TRBD1
J gene: TRBJ1-5
V gene: TRBV6-5
clone size: -

CDR3 DNA: TGCAGTGCTAGAGAGACAGTTGAAGCTTTCTTT
CDR3 protein: CSARETVEAFF
D gene: -
J gene: TRBJ1-1
V gene: TRBV20-1
clone size: -

CDR3 DNA: TGTGCCAGCAGTTACATAGCGGTTGCTGGGTTGTCTGAAGCTTTCTTT
CDR3 protein: CASSYIAVAGLSEAFF
D gene: -
J gene: TRBJ1-1
V gene: TRBV6-6
clone size: -

CDR3 DNA: TGCGCCAGCAGCTTGGGGGGGACAGGTCTTTATGGCTACACCTTC
CDR3 protein: CASSLGGTGLYGYTF
D gene: TRBD1
J gene: TRBJ1-2
V gene: TRBV5-1
clone size: -

CDR3 DNA: TGTGCCAGTAGTATGACAGAGGTTAACACCGGGGAGCTGTTTTTT
CDR3 protein: CASSMTEVNTGELFF
D gene: -
J gene: TRBJ2-2
V gene: TRBV19
clone size: -

CDR3 DNA: TGTGCCAGCACCCGAGGAGGATTGGTCAGTCAGCCCCAGCATTTT
CDR3 protein: CASTRGGLVSQPQHF
D gene: -
J gene: TRBJ1-5
V gene: TRBV6-1
clone size: -

CDR3 DNA: TGTGCCAGCAGTACACAGGGCCCTGAGCAGTACTTC
CDR3 protein: CASSTQGPEQYF
D gene: -
J gene: TRBJ2-7
V gene: TRBV25-1
clone size: -

CDR3 DNA: TGTGCCAGTAGTCCCTACAGCGGGAGTCTCTACGAGCAGTACTTC
CDR3 protein: CASSPYSGSLYEQYF
D gene: TRBD2
J gene: TRBJ2-7
V gene: TRBV19
clone size: few

CDR3 DNA: TGTGCCAGTAGTATAGGGGTCAGGCAGCCCCAGCATTTT
CDR3 protein: CASSIGVRQPQHF
D gene: -
J gene: TRBJ1-5
V gene: TRBV19
clone size: -

CDR3 DNA: TGCAGCGTCGACGGAAGTCTCTACAATGAGCAGTTCTTC
CDR3 protein: CSVDGSLYNEQFF
D gene: -
J gene: TRBJ2-1
V gene: TRBV29-1
clone size: -

CDR3 DNA: TGTGCCACCAGCAGAGAGGGGACCTACAATGAGCAGTTCTTC
CDR3 protein: CATSREGTYNEQFF
D gene: -
J gene: TRBJ2-1
V gene: TRBV15
clone size: -

CDR3 DNA: TGCGCCAGCAGCCAAGATCCGCAGGGGGGTGAGCAGTTCTTC
CDR3 protein: CASSQDPQGGEQFF
D gene: -
J gene: TRBJ2-1
V gene: TRBV4-3
clone size: -

CDR3 DNA: TGCGCCAGTATGATGACAGGGGGGATGAACACTGAAGCTTTCTTT
CDR3 protein: CASMMTGGMNTEAFF
D gene: TRBD1
J gene: TRBJ1-1
V gene: TRBV5-1
clone size: few

CDR3 DNA: TGTGCCAGCAGCTTGTACCGGACAGCTGGGGAAGAGACCCAGTACTTC
CDR3 protein: CASSLYRTAGEETQYF
D gene: -
J gene: TRBJ2-5
V gene: TRBV5-6
clone size: -

CDR3 DNA: TGTGCCACCAGTTCGGGGAACTCCAACACCGGGGAGCTGTTTTTT
CDR3 protein: CATSSGNSNTGELFF
D gene: -
J gene: TRBJ2-2
V gene: TRBV15
clone size: -

CDR3 DNA: TGTGCCAGCAGCTTAGGTGGGACAGGGGATGATGAGCAGTTCTTC
CDR3 protein: CASSLGGTGDDEQFF
D gene: TRBD1
J gene: TRBJ2-1
V gene: TRBV11-3
clone size: -

CDR3 DNA: TGCGCCAGCAGCCAGGGGGGGACAGGTGCCCACGAGCAGTACTTC
CDR3 protein: CASSQGGTGAHEQYF
D gene: -
J gene: TRBJ2-7
V gene: TRBV4-3
clone size: -

CDR3 DNA: TGTGCCTGGAGTCCGGACTCTGGAAACACCATATATTTT
CDR3 protein: CAWSPDSGNTIYF
D gene: -
J gene: TRBJ1-3
V gene: TRBV30
clone size: few

CDR3 DNA: TGTGCCAGTAATATGGTAGGGACAGGGGATGAAAAACTGTTTTTT
CDR3 protein: CASNMVGTGDEKLFF
D gene: TRBD1
J gene: TRBJ1-4
V gene: TRBV19
clone size: -

CDR3 DNA: TGTGCCAGCAGCTTAGTCGACGGACCCTACGAGCAGTACTTC
CDR3 protein: CASSLVDGPYEQYF
D gene: -
J gene: TRBJ2-7
V gene: TRBV7-2
clone size: -

CDR3 DNA: TGTGCCAGCAGTGAACTCCGGACAGGGAATCAGCCCCAGCATTTT
CDR3 protein: CASSELRTGNQPQHF
D gene: TRBD1
J gene: TRBJ1-5
V gene: TRBV2
clone size: few

CDR3 DNA: TGTGCCAGCAGTCCCCGACAGCCCTTCTATGGCTACACCTTC
CDR3 protein: CASSPRQPFYGYTF
D gene: -
J gene: TRBJ1-2
V gene: TRBV27
clone size: -

CDR3 DNA: TGTGCCATCCACAAGGGGTCCACAGATACGCAGTATTTT
CDR3 protein: CAIHKGSTDTQYF
D gene: -
J gene: TRBJ2-3
V gene: TRBV10-3
clone size: -

CDR3 DNA: TGTGCCAGCAGTTTAAAGGCCCGGGCTTTCTTT
CDR3 protein: CASSLKARAFF
D gene: -
J gene: TRBJ1-1
V gene: TRBV28
clone size: few

CDR3 DNA: TGTGCCAGCAGTCCCAAGCACGTAACCTCCGGCTATGGCTACACCTTC
CDR3 protein: CASSPKHVTSGYGYTF
D gene: -
J gene: TRBJ1-2
V gene: TRBV6-4
clone size: few

CDR3 DNA: TGCAGCGTTGGGGTGACATCGAATGAAAAACTGTTTTTT
CDR3 protein: CSVGVTSNEKLFF
D gene: -
J gene: TRBJ1-4
V gene: TRBV29-1
clone size: -

CDR3 DNA: TGTGCCAGTAGTATAGGGCAGGGTAGTGGTGAGCAGTTCTTC
CDR3 protein: CASSIGQGSGEQFF
D gene: -
J gene: TRBJ2-1
V gene: TRBV19
clone size: -

CDR3 DNA: TGCGCCAGCAGCCAAGACGGGGGGAATGAGCAGTTCTTC
CDR3 protein: CASSQDGGNEQFF
D gene: TRBD2
J gene: TRBJ2-1
V gene: TRBV4-1
clone size: -

CDR3 DNA: TGTGCCAGCAGCACCACTCCAGGGGGCCGGGGCAATCAGCCCCAGCATTTT
CDR3 protein: CASSTTPGGRGNQPQHF
D gene: TRBD1
J gene: TRBJ1-5
V gene: TRBV7-9
clone size: few